The next 7 T cell receptor beta chains were all read from a single sample in a study of blood T cells in healthy people across ages. For the second PCR, which ran for roughly 6 to 12 cycles, a sample-barcoded 5' primer and a J-beta primer mix were used. TCRdb reanalysed the 5' RACE reads using MiXCR and keeps one entry per CDR3 protein. The table has 1.5 million to 2 million distinct CDR3 sequences, roughly 30% seen once. Sequenced material: blood. The receptors here all came from a woman aged 30 to 39 in good health.

In its sample, this clonotype was seen a few times. V gene TRBV5-1 combines with J gene TRBJ2-3; tentatively, D is TRBD1 (6 bases). In germline, CDR1 is SGHRS, CDR2 YFSETQ. The CDR3 runs 15 residues. Trimming stripped 0 bases from V and 1 base from J, with 9 bases between. CDR3 amino acids: CASSLVGAGTDTQYF. The CDR3 region has the DNA TGCGCCAGCAGCTTGGTGGGGGCTGGCACAGATACGCAGTATTTT.

Concerning this clonotype itself: An end of the junction differs from the germline gene, which may be a read error. The V call is TRBV7-9, the J call TRBJ1-1; D uncertain. The CDR3 runs 15 residues. The germline CDR1 and CDR2 sequences are SEHNR and FQNEAQ (reference sequence). CDR3 nucleotide sequence: TGTGCCAGCAGTCCAACAACGGGAACGAACACTGAAGTTTTCTTT. It codes for CASSPTTGTNTEVFF. Filled out from reference TRBV7-9 and TRBJ1-1, the complete variable domain reads DTGVSQNPRHKITKRGQNVTFRCDPISEHNRLYWYRQTLGQGPEFLTYFQNEAQLEKSRLLSDRFSAERPKGSFSTLEIQRTEQGDSAMYLCASSPTTGTNTEVFFGQGTRLTVV.

This clonotype was counted between two and nine times. As DNA, the CDR3 is TGTGCCAGCAGTTTATATGACCTAGCGGGGCAAGAGACCCAGTACTTC. Protein sequence: CASSLYDLAGQETQYF. V gene TRBV27 combines with J gene TRBJ2-5; 9 bases fit TRBD2. CDR1 is MNHEY and CDR2 is SMNVEV in the germline V gene (reference sequence). J was trimmed by 2 bases and V by 1 base; bases with no gene match: 5. This CDR3 region has 16 residues.

This chain joins TRBV9 and TRBJ2-6, with 7 positions matching TRBD1. This CDR3 has 18 residues. The junction had 14 bases not matched to a gene; V was cut back by 8 bases and J by 0 bases. The germline gives CDR1 SGDLS, CDR2 YYNGEE. In DNA, the CDR3 is TGTGCCAGTTCCCTCGCGACAGGGCCAGTCTCTGGGGCCAACGTCCTGACTTTC. It yields the protein CASSLATGPVSGANVLTF.

This clonotype was seen a handful of times. This sequence joins TRBV12-3 or TRBV12-4 and TRBJ1-3; D not resolved. The V end lost 3 bases, the J end lost 9 bases, and 15 bases lay between the germline ends. The CDR3 extends over 14 amino acids. CDR3 sequence: CASSFRPATGTIYF. CDR3 in DNA: TGTGCCAGCAGTTTTAGACCCGCGACTGGCACCATATATTTT.

This clonotype was seen more than once but under ten times. The chain links TRBV20-1 to TRBJ1-2, with D perhaps TRBD1 (5 bases). The CDR3 runs to 14 residues. Germline lookup yields CDR1 DFQATT and CDR2 SNEGSKA (reference sequence). The ends were cut back, 1 base at V and 10 bases at J, with 19 bases in the middle. CDR3 bases: TGCAGTGCTAGAGTTACGGCCAGGGAGAGCGACTACACCTTC. Protein: CSARVTARESDYTF.

This chain uses TRBV20-1 with TRBJ1-1; TRBD1 might be the D (5 bases). This CDR3 is 12 amino acids long. The germline V gene has CDR1 DFQATT and CDR2 SNEGSKA (reference sequence). The V end lost 1 base, the J end lost 6 bases, and 9 bases lay between the germline ends. CDR3 sequence: CSARAGPAEAFF. Written as DNA, the CDR3 is TGCAGTGCTAGAGCAGGGCCCGCTGAAGCTTTCTTT.